A single sample is the source of the 31 T cell receptor beta chains below, sequenced in a study of blood T cell repertoires in COVID-19. Some clones are missing from TCRdb's copy, which holds only in-frame ones; the method was immunoSEQ multiplex PCR. The sample has tens of thousands of clones, around 90% seen once. The sequencing input was peripheral blood. These TCRs come from a human donor with acute or convalescent COVID-19. The donor label of this sample is uncertain.

The chain carries TRBV19 and TRBJ2-2, with 16 bases aligning to TRBD2. The CDR3 is 20 residues long. J lost 5 bases, V lost 5 bases, and 14 bases had no gene match. Germline-derived CDR1 and CDR2 are LNHDA and SQIVND (reference sequence). The CDR3 DNA is TGTGCCAGTAGTTCTCGACGGGGACTAGCGGGAGGGCCGGTAACCGGGGAGCTGTTTTTT. Translating gives CASSSRRGLAGGPVTGELFF. The full variable domain, rest sourced from reference TRBV19 and TRBJ2-2, is DGGITQSPKYLFRKEGQNVTLSCEQNLNHDAMYWYRQDPGQGLRLIYYSQIVNDFQKGDIAEGYSVSREKKESFPLTVTSAQKNPTAFYLCASSSRRGLAGGPVTGELFFGEGSRLTVL.

The V and J genes are TRBV18 and TRBJ2-3; a possible D gene is TRBD2 (5 bases). This CDR3 has 14 residues. The V end lost 3 bases, the J end lost 0 bases, and 7 bases lay between the germline ends. Germline CDR1 reads KGHSH; CDR2 reads LQKENI. CDR3 coding DNA: TGTGCCAGCTCACCTGGACTGAGCACAGATACGCAGTATTTT. It codes for CASSPGLSTDTQYF.

The chain uses TRBV5-6 and TRBJ2-1; TRBD2 matches at 11 bases. CDR1 is SGHDT, CDR2 YYEEEE, per germline. The CDR3 has 19 amino acids. J was trimmed by 3 bases and V by 0 bases; bases with no gene match: 11. The CDR3 bases are TGTGCCAGCAGCTTGGGGGGGGAGTCCGGGACTAGCGGCTACAATGAGCAGTTCTTC. This encodes CASSLGGESGTSGYNEQFF.

CDR3 sequence: CASSLAAGGIQETQYF. The CDR3 DNA sequence: TGCGCCAGCAGCTTGGCGGCGGGAGGGATCCAAGAGACCCAGTACTTC. The chain joins TRBV5-1 to TRBJ2-5; 9 bases are a match to TRBD2. Trimming took 0 bases from V and 1 from J; bases not matched to a gene: 4. The CDR3 runs 16 residues. CDR1 and CDR2 from the germline V gene are SGHRS and YFSETQ.

This chain links TRBV11-3 with TRBJ2-3; 14 bases agree with TRBD2. Germline V lookup: CDR1 SGHNT, CDR2 YENEEA. The CDR3 is 15 residues long. J lost 5 bases, V lost 4 bases, and 2 bases had no gene match. The CDR3, as DNA: TGTGCCAGCAGCTCAGGGACTAGCGGGGGAGATACGCAGTATTTT. Translating gives CASSSGTSGGDTQYF.

The CDR3 nucleotides are TGTGCCAGCAGCACGGGACTCCTCACCGGGGAGCTGTTTTTT. Residues: CASSTGLLTGELFF. The V call is TRBV7-9, the J call TRBJ2-2, with D tentatively TRBD2 (6 bases). V gave up 5 bases and J gave up 4 bases, with 11 bases separating them. This CDR3 has 14 residues. Germline V lookup: CDR1 SEHNR, CDR2 FQNEAQ (reference sequence).

The chain links TRBV5-6 to TRBJ1-2, with D possibly matching TRBD1 (6 bases). CDR3 length: 12 residues. From germline, CDR1 is SGHDT and CDR2 YYEEEE. The V end lost 5 bases, the J end lost 7 bases, and 12 bases lay between the germline ends. The CDR3, as DNA: TGTGCCAGCAGGCCGGGAGGGGGTGGCTACACCTTC. Its translation: CASRPGGGGYTF.

The CDR3 protein is CASRGLAGHADTRFLLTQYF. CDR3 nucleotide sequence: TGCGCCAGCAGGGGACTAGCGGGGCACGCAGATACGCGATTTTTACTTACGCAGTATTTT. This chain uses TRBV10-2 with TRBJ2-3; 13 nucleotides line up with TRBD2. In germline, CDR1 is WSHSY, CDR2 SAAADI. The junction had 23 bases not matched to a gene; V was cut back by 6 bases and J by 8 bases. CDR3 length: 20 amino acids.

The V and J genes are TRBV14 and TRBJ1-1; 7 bases are shared with TRBD1. V shed 4 bases and J 1 base; nucleotides not matched to a gene: 0. CDR3 length: 13 amino acids. The germline V gene has CDR1 SGHDN and CDR2 FVKESK. CDR3 sequence (DNA): TGTGCCAGCAGCCGACAGGGGAACACTGAAGCTTTCTTT. It codes for CASSRQGNTEAFF.

J is TRBJ2-5 and V is TRBV18; unclear D gene. Germline V lookup: CDR1 KGHSH, CDR2 LQKENI. CDR3 size: 12 residues. The V end was cut by 5 bases, the J end by 5 bases, with 9 bases between. The CDR3 sequence: CASSGLMETQYF. Here the CDR3 DNA reads TGTGCCAGCTCAGGGCTAATGGAGACCCAGTACTTC.

The gene calls are TRBV6-1 and TRBJ1-1; 11 bases are a match to TRBD1. CDR1 and CDR2 from the germline V gene are MNHNS and SASEGT. V was clipped by 2 bases and J by 0 bases; unmatched bases: 8. This CDR3 contains 18 residues. CDR3 region: CASSERTGGILMNTEAFF. CDR3 nucleotides: TGTGCCAGCAGTGAAAGGACAGGGGGCATACTAATGAACACTGAAGCTTTCTTT.

V and J are TRBV5-1 and TRBJ2-5, with TRBD2 identical over 9 bases. V lost 0 bases, J lost 7 bases, and 7 bases stayed unmatched. CDR3 length: 15 amino acids. Germline CDR1 is SGHRS and CDR2 is YFSETQ. CDR3 sequence: CASSLVAGGVGTQYF. The CDR3, as DNA: TGCGCCAGCAGCTTGGTGGCGGGAGGGGTCGGGACCCAGTACTTC.

This clone was seen just once. V is TRBV11-2 and J is TRBJ2-7, with 7 bases lining up with TRBD1. The germline gives CDR1 SGHAT, CDR2 FQNNGV. The CDR3 covers 15 residues. V was pared by 1 base and J by 4 bases, with 7 bases of the junction left unmatched. The CDR3 here is CASSLGHGTAYEQYV. As DNA, the CDR3 is TGTGCCAGCAGCTTAGGCCACGGGACAGCTTACGAGCAGTACGTC.

This chain joins TRBV19 and TRBJ2-3; D perhaps matches TRBD1 (6 bases). This CDR3 is built from 17 residues. Trimming removed 4 bases from V and 2 bases from J, with 19 bases in between. The germline CDR1 and CDR2 sequences are LNHDA and SQIVND (reference sequence). CDR3 sequence: CASSNVAWGQNTDTQYF. The CDR3, as DNA: TGTGCCAGTAGTAACGTGGCCTGGGGGCAGAACACAGATACGCAGTATTTT.

This clone was seen just once. The rearrangement joins TRBV6-2 or TRBV6-3 to TRBJ2-4, with TRBD2 as a possible D gene (7 bases). V lost 5 bases to trimming and J lost 0 bases, with 20 bases between them. Germline CDR1 reads MNHEY; CDR2 reads SVGEGT. The CDR3 runs 18 residues. Written as DNA, the CDR3 is TGTGCCAGCAGTAGCCCCGGAGGGGGGGCCCTAGCCAAAAACATTCAGTACTTC. Translating it yields CASSSPGGGALAKNIQYF.

This chain connects TRBV11-3 to TRBJ2-1; D ambiguous. The CDR3 spans 16 residues. Germline V gene data show CDR1 as SGHNT and CDR2 as YENEEA. The V gene lost 1 base and the J gene lost 5 bases, with 15 bases spanning the gap. The CDR3 DNA follows: TGTGCCAGCAGCTTAGGGCGGAAACCGATCCACAATGAGCAGTTCTTC. Protein sequence: CASSLGRKPIHNEQFF.

This rearrangement joins TRBV29-1 to TRBJ2-2, with D possibly TRBD1 on 6 matching bases. This CDR3 spans 14 amino acids. Germline CDR1 reads SQVTM; CDR2 reads ANQGSEA. Between the trimmed V and J ends, which lost 7 bases and 6 bases, there was a span of 18 bases. The CDR3 DNA is TGCAGCGAGGACAGTTTGCCTAGGGCCGGGGAGCTGTTTTTT. Amino acids: CSEDSLPRAGELFF.

The J gene is TRBJ2-5, the V gene TRBV5-1; D is possibly TRBD2 (5 bases). This CDR3 has 13 amino acids. CDR1 is SGHRS, CDR2 YFSETQ, per germline. The V gene lost 4 bases and the J gene lost 5 bases, with 12 bases spanning the gap. CDR3: CASSVLVAETQYF. CDR3 bases: TGCGCCAGCAGCGTATTAGTAGCGGAGACCCAGTACTTC.

The J gene is TRBJ2-5, the V gene TRBV10-3; TRBD2 matches at 11 bases. CDR1 and CDR2 (germline): ENHRY, SYGVKD. Trimming cost V 11 bases and J 4 bases; bases outside gene matches: 12. CDR3 length: 15 residues. CDR3 bases: TGTGCCTCAAGACCCGGTGGGACTAGCGGAGAGACCCAGTACTTC. The encoded protein is CASRPGGTSGETQYF.

The V and J genes are TRBV5-6 and TRBJ2-5, with TRBD1 identical over 7 bases. J was trimmed by 2 bases and V by 1 base; bases with no gene match: 14. Germline V lookup: CDR1 SGHDT, CDR2 YYEEEE. The CDR3 is made up of 18 amino acids. The CDR3 protein is CASSLKGQVPTGQETQYF. CDR3 in DNA: TGTGCCAGCAGCTTGAAAGGACAGGTACCGACGGGGCAAGAGACCCAGTACTTC.

This chain connects TRBV19 to TRBJ2-4; the D gene is possibly TRBD1 (5 bases). This CDR3 spans 18 amino acids. Germline CDR1 reads LNHDA; CDR2 reads SQIVND (reference sequence). Trimming stripped 0 bases from V and 0 bases from J, with 15 bases between. CDR3 protein: CASSIDGAGRLAKNIQYF. CDR3 coding DNA: TGTGCCAGTAGTATAGATGGGGCAGGCCGCCTAGCCAAAAACATTCAGTACTTC. The variable domain in full, completed from reference TRBV19 and TRBJ2-4, reads DGGITQSPKYLFRKEGQNVTLSCEQNLNHDAMYWYRQDPGQGLRLIYYSQIVNDFQKGDIAEGYSVSREKKESFPLTVTSAQKNPTAFYLCASSIDGAGRLAKNIQYFGAGTRLSVL.

This chain connects TRBV11-2 to TRBJ1-1; 7 bases align to TRBD1. The CDR3 extends over 15 amino acids. Trimming at V came to 5 bases and at J to 0 bases, leaving 6 bases not matched to a gene. Germline values: CDR1 SGHAT, CDR2 FQNNGV. CDR3 loop: CASSPQTGLNTEAFF. The CDR3 region has the DNA TGTGCCAGCAGCCCACAGACAGGGCTGAACACTGAAGCTTTCTTT.

V usage is TRBV19 and J usage is TRBJ1-1; 8 bases align to TRBD1. The germline V gene encodes CDR1 LNHDA and CDR2 SQIVND (reference sequence). The CDR3 loop spans 15 amino acids. The V and J ends lost 3 bases and 2 bases, in that order; junction bases with no gene match: 5. This CDR3 is CASSIPRGRNTEAFF. The CDR3 coding sequence is TGTGCCAGTAGTATTCCCAGGGGGCGAAACACTGAAGCTTTCTTT.

V usage is TRBV18 and J usage is TRBJ1-4; D not certain. Germline V gene lookup returns CDR1 KGHSH and CDR2 LQKENI. Between the trimmed V and J ends, which lost 3 bases and 5 bases, there was a span of 16 bases. This CDR3 has 16 amino acids. CDR3 DNA: TGTGCCAGCTCACCGTTGTGGGGAGGGAAGAATGAAAAACTGTTTTTT. Translating gives CASSPLWGGKNEKLFF.

The chain uses TRBV25-1 and TRBJ2-1; 10 nucleotides align to TRBD2. The CDR3 runs to 15 residues. Germline V lookup: CDR1 MGHDK, CDR2 SYGVNS. With 4 bases clipped from V and 7 bases from J, the junction kept 7 bases outside the gene matches. The CDR3 coding sequence is TGTGCCAGCAGTGGGCCTCTAGCGGGAGTGAATGAGCAGTTCTTC. Translated: CASSGPLAGVNEQFF.

This clone is labeled as medium-sized (0.01 to 0.1%). The J gene is TRBJ1-5, the V gene TRBV6-4; no clear D. The germline V and J ends were trimmed by 2 bases and 6 bases, with 8 bases remaining between them. This CDR3 is 13 amino acids long. CDR1 and CDR2 (germline): MRHNA, SNTAGT. In nucleotides, the CDR3 is TGTGCCAGCAGTGACAGGGAGGGTCAGCCCCAGCATTTT. It is translated as CASSDREGQPQHF.

The chain has TRBV28 and TRBJ2-7, with 7 positions matching TRBD1. This CDR3 has 15 residues. Trimming cost V 5 bases and J 7 bases; bases outside gene matches: 14. CDR1 and CDR2 (germline): MDHEN, SYDVKM. CDR3 loop: CASSHWDSPAGEQYV. The CDR3 nucleotides are TGTGCCAGCAGTCACTGGGACAGTCCCGCAGGGGAGCAGTACGTC.

This clone appeared once. The J gene is TRBJ2-3, the V gene TRBV7-3, with 9 bases lining up with TRBD2. Germline V gives CDR1 SGHTA, CDR2 FQGTGA. The junction had 4 bases not matched to a gene; V was cut back by 5 bases and J by 1 base. The CDR3 is 15 amino acids. The DNA of the CDR3 is TGTGCCAGCAGCCCATTAGCGGGGGGCACAGATACGCAGTATTTT. This codes for CASSPLAGGTDTQYF.

CDR3 nucleotides: TGTGCCAGCAGCTTAGGGGGAGACACAGGGGCCCCGAACACCGGGGAGCTGTTTTTT. Encoded protein: CASSLGGDTGAPNTGELFF. V and J are TRBV7-8 and TRBJ2-2; 7 nucleotides agree with TRBD1. Germline values: CDR1 SGHVS, CDR2 FQNEAQ. Germline trimming cut 1 base from V and 0 bases from J; bases unmatched to any gene: 11. This CDR3 is built from 19 residues.

This clone was seen only a few times. This sequence joins TRBV30 and TRBJ2-1; TRBD2 matches 12 bases. CDR3 length: 13 residues. Germline V gives CDR1 GTSNPN, CDR2 SVGIG (reference sequence). V was pared by 5 bases and J by 12 bases, with 8 bases of the junction left unmatched. The CDR3 here is CAWSTTSGRLQFF. DNA of the CDR3: TGTGCCTGGTCCACGACTAGCGGGAGATTGCAGTTCTTC.

J is TRBJ2-7 and V is TRBV11-2; D is ambiguous. The CDR3 has 13 amino acids. Germline CDR1 and CDR2: SGHAT and FQNNGV. Deletions cut 1 base from V and 7 bases from J, with 11 bases between. The CDR3 nucleotides are TGTGCCAGCAGCTTAGGCAGGCCCCTGGAGCAGTACTTC. Its protein is CASSLGRPLEQYF.